This TCR beta chain appears in the sequencing data of a study of blood T cell repertoires in COVID-19. On the study more broadly: From the United States, Italy and Spain came samples of acute and convalescent COVID-19. PBMCs, B-cell-depleted T cells, or T cells provided the cDNA or gDNA that made up the material.

Trimming took off 3 bases at V and 2 bases at J, with 7 bases between the two ends. This CDR3 is built from 13 residues. In the study's own analysis: Estimates of nucleated cell counts were drawn from the amplification of reference gene primers. Data came from immunoSEQ multiplex PCR; TCRdb stores just in-frame clones and leaves some out. V and J calls plus clone size are reproduced from that table; the DNA served to infer D and trimming. The profile covers about 120,000 clones, with roughly 89% appearing a single time and less than 2.5% taken by the ten largest. Sequenced sample: peripheral blood. This receptor was identified in a woman between 45 and 65 years old with acute or convalescent COVID-19. This rearrangement joins TRBV12-3 or TRBV12-4 to TRBJ1-1, with no clear D. CDR3 sequence: CASSFEFNTEAFF. The CDR3 coding sequence is TGTGCCAGCAGTTTCGAGTTTAACACTGAAGCTTTCTTT.